These 4 T cell receptor beta chains originate from one sample sequenced in a study of human T cells and chemical hapten exposure. A single record per CDR3 protein comes from TCRdb applying MiXCR to the RACE reads. The repertoire consists of 95,000 to 150,000 distinct CDR3 sequences, with approximately 13% occurring once and the leading ten covering around 3%. The sample's time point: pre-sensitization, week 0. Documented treatment: therapeutic diphenylcyclopropenone sensitization with weekly scalp DPC. Sequences were derived from whole blood, sampled in connection with sensitization to the hapten diphenylcyclopropenone (DPC). The receptors stem from a woman under 30 with alopecia areata. Some clones in this sample may be carry-over from other donors' samples.

This clonotype was observed a handful of times. The rearrangement uses TRBV9 and TRBJ2-5, with D perhaps given as TRBD1 or TRBD2 (5 bases each). This CDR3 region has 15 residues. Deletions cut 0 bases from V and 3 bases from J, with 12 bases between. Germline-derived CDR1 and CDR2 are SGDLS and YYNGEE. For the CDR3, the DNA is TGTGCCAGCAGCGTAGTCCCGGGACCCAAAGAGACCCAGTACTTC. It specifies CASSVVPGPKETQYF.

This clonotype has a handful of counts. V gene TRBV24-1 combines with J gene TRBJ1-2; D is unclear. The germline V and J ends were trimmed by 1 base and 11 bases, with 10 bases remaining between them. Germline CDR1 and CDR2: KGHDR and SFDVKD. The CDR3 length is 12 residues. Written as DNA, the CDR3 is TGTGCCACCAGTGATTTATGGGGAGCATACACCTTC. It encodes CATSDLWGAYTF.

V is TRBV3-1 and J is TRBJ2-7; TRBD1 is a possible D gene (5 bases). The V gene's germline CDR1 is LGHDT and CDR2 YNNKEL (reference sequence). V shed 8 bases and J shed 4 bases, with 18 bases lying between them. This CDR3 has 14 amino acids. The DNA of the CDR3 is TGTGCCAGCGGAAGTAACAGGAAAAGTTACGAGCAGTACTTC. Translating it yields CASGSNRKSYEQYF.

This clonotype was observed many times. The chain joins TRBV12-3 or TRBV12-4 to TRBJ1-2, with a weak D call TRBD1 (5 bases). Trimming removed 3 bases from V and 3 bases from J, with 8 bases in between. The CDR3 totals 13 residues. CDR3 DNA: TGTGCCAGCAGTTTGGGAGGGGACTATGGCTACACCTTC. Translated: CASSLGGDYGYTF.